Shown below are 25 T cell receptor beta chains from a single sample sequenced in a study of T cell responses to AZD1222 COVID-19 vaccine. Profiling relied on immunoSEQ multiplex PCR, and the TCRdb table lists in-frame clones only, not all of them. Of about 68,000 clones detected, around 80% appear once; the ten largest clones hold roughly an eighth. The specimen comprised peripheral blood, sampled on day 0 of AZD1222 vaccination. These receptors were taken from an adult in good health.

V is TRBV5-4 and J is TRBJ1-3, with D unresolved. From germline, CDR1 is SGHNT and CDR2 YYREEE (reference sequence). This CDR3 has 16 residues. V lost 0 bases and J lost 1, with 11 bases in between. DNA for the CDR3: TGTGCCAGCAGCTTGGGATCGGGCGCTTCTGGAAACACCATATATTTT. Residues: CASSLGSGASGNTIYF.

The chain has TRBV28 and TRBJ2-7, with TRBD1 identical over 7 bases. Germline trimming cut 7 bases from V and 2 bases from J; bases unmatched to any gene: 14. CDR3 length: 16 residues. Germline lookup yields CDR1 MDHEN and CDR2 SYDVKM. This CDR3 is CASNTNRGPHPYEQYF. In DNA form, the CDR3 reads TGTGCCAGCAATACCAACAGGGGACCCCACCCCTACGAGCAGTACTTC.

This chain links TRBV27 with TRBJ2-2; D call uncertain. Per germline, CDR1 MNHEY and CDR2 SMNVEV (reference sequence). The CDR3 is made up of 12 amino acids. V was cut by 2 bases and J by 7 bases, with 5 bases left in between. The CDR3 coding sequence is TGTGCCAGCAGTTTAGTCGGCGGGGAGCTGTTTTTT. This sequence encodes CASSLVGGELFF.

The chain recombines TRBV6-5 with TRBJ1-2; 9 bases line up with TRBD1. The junction had 5 bases not matched to a gene; V was cut back by 6 bases and J by 6 bases. CDR1 and CDR2 from the germline V gene are MNHEY and SVGAGI. The CDR3 is 13 residues long. The CDR3 DNA reads TGTGCCAGCAGAGCCACAGGGGGCGATGGCTACACCTTC. As protein: CASRATGGDGYTF.

This clone has just one count. The J gene is TRBJ2-1, the V gene TRBV30; TRBD2 matches 13 bases. This CDR3 spans 15 amino acids. Germline values: CDR1 GTSNPN, CDR2 SVGIG (reference sequence). Trimming cost V 2 bases and J 6 bases; bases outside gene matches: 4. The CDR3 reads CAWSRLAGGSNEQFF. The CDR3 DNA reads TGTGCCTGGAGTCGACTAGCGGGGGGTTCCAATGAGCAGTTCTTC. Drawing the rest from reference TRBV30 and TRBJ2-1, the complete variable domain is SQTIHQWPATLVQPVGSPLSLECTVEGTSNPNLYWYRQAAGRGLQLLFYSVGIGQISSEVPQNLSASRPQDRQFILSSKKLLLSDSGFYLCAWSRLAGGSNEQFFGPGTRLTVL.

The rearrangement uses TRBV7-6 and TRBJ2-5, with 8 bases aligning to TRBD2. V was pared by 1 base and J by 1 base, with 8 bases of the junction left unmatched. Germline V gene sequence: CDR1 SGHVS, CDR2 FNYEAQ. This CDR3 comprises 17 residues. The CDR3 coding sequence is TGTGCCAGCAGCTTAGGGGTCTTAGCGGGGTTCCAAGAGACCCAGTACTTC. This sequence encodes CASSLGVLAGFQETQYF.

The chain carries TRBV11-3 and TRBJ2-7; D gene unclear. The CDR3 has 13 residues. The germline V gene encodes CDR1 SGHNT and CDR2 YENEEA. Trimming removed 3 bases from V and 3 bases from J, with 9 bases in between. CDR3 residues: CASSFNRDYEQYF. The CDR3 DNA sequence: TGTGCCAGCAGCTTTAATAGGGACTACGAGCAGTACTTC.

This chain uses TRBV30 with TRBJ1-1; D is possibly TRBD1 (6 bases). The CDR3 loop spans 11 amino acids. In germline, CDR1 is GTSNPN, CDR2 SVGIG (reference sequence). Trimming took off 5 bases at V and 6 bases at J, with 10 bases between the two ends. In nucleotides, the CDR3 is TGTGCCTGGGGAGGGGGGTCTGAAGCTTTCTTT. Amino acids: CAWGGGSEAFF.

The gene calls are TRBV30 and TRBJ1-2; perhaps TRBD1 as D (6 bases). The length of the CDR3 is 14 residues. CDR1 and CDR2 (germline): GTSNPN, SVGIG (reference sequence). Trimming left V 2 bases short and J 4 bases short, with 14 bases between. CDR3: CAWSFPTGLYGYTF. The CDR3 coding sequence is TGTGCCTGGAGTTTCCCGACAGGACTCTATGGCTACACCTTC.

This chain joins TRBV10-2 and TRBJ2-5; a weak D match, TRBD2 (7 bases). The CDR3 is 13 residues long. Trimming removed 7 bases from V and 5 bases from J, with 14 bases in between. Germline V CDR1 and CDR2: WSHSY, SAAADI. Here the CDR3 DNA reads TGCGCCAGCATGGGGGGGGCTCTTGAGACCCAGTACTTC. Protein sequence: CASMGGALETQYF.

The rearrangement joins TRBV6-4 to TRBJ1-4, with 8 positions matching TRBD1. Germline CDR1 MRHNA, CDR2 SNTAGT. V shed 4 bases and J 2 bases; nucleotides not matched to a gene: 15. The CDR3 runs 19 residues. The CDR3 DNA reads TGTGCCAGCAGTGGCGGGCTCGGCAGGGGGCGTCGCACTAATGAAAAACTGTTTTTT. This codes for CASSGGLGRGRRTNEKLFF.

The chain has TRBV6-2 or TRBV6-3 and TRBJ2-7, with 8 bases that match TRBD1. Germline values: CDR1 MNHEY, CDR2 SVGEGT. The CDR3 runs to 13 residues. Trimming removed 6 bases from V and 6 bases from J; junction bases left unmatched: 7. The CDR3 reads CASSSSRGREQYF. CDR3 bases: TGTGCCAGCAGCTCCTCCAGGGGGCGCGAGCAGTACTTC.

The chain is built from TRBV7-2 and TRBJ2-7, with D possibly being TRBD1 (6 bases). V lost 7 bases and J 4 bases, leaving 23 bases between the germline ends. Germline V gene lookup returns CDR1 SGHTA and CDR2 FQGNSA. The CDR3 consists of 16 residues. Here the CDR3 DNA reads TGTGCCAGCACCCTTTCCGGGACAAGATATCCATACGAGCAGTACTTC. Translating gives CASTLSGTRYPYEQYF.

The chain has TRBV12-5 and TRBJ1-2; 10 bases map to TRBD1. The V gene end was trimmed by 6 bases and the J gene end by 7 bases; junction bases not matched to a gene: 11. The germline gives CDR1 LGHNT, CDR2 FRNRAP. CDR3 length: 15 residues. The CDR3 region is CASGRPTGTGVGYTF. The CDR3 coding sequence is TGTGCTAGTGGCCGCCCCACCGGGACAGGGGTTGGCTACACCTTC.

This clone was detected only a few times. The genes are TRBV5-1 and TRBJ2-1; D remains unclear. Germline CDR1 is SGHRS and CDR2 is YFSETQ. Trimming removed 1 base from V and 0 bases from J, with 8 bases in between. The CDR3 sequence is 15 residues long. In DNA form, the CDR3 reads TGCGCCAGCAGCTTGATGGGAAACTCCTACAATGAGCAGTTCTTC. It is translated as CASSLMGNSYNEQFF.

In its sample, this clone was seen a few times. The V gene is TRBV9, the J gene TRBJ1-1; no firm D call. Trimming took 0 bases from V and 2 from J, leaving 8 bases between them. The CDR3 totals 14 residues. Looked up from germline, CDR1 is SGDLS and CDR2 is YYNGEE. This CDR3 reads CASSVDSRNTEAFF. The CDR3, as DNA: TGTGCCAGCAGCGTAGACAGTCGCAACACTGAAGCTTTCTTT.

V and J are TRBV7-2 and TRBJ2-2; 9 bases map to TRBD2. The germline CDR1 and CDR2 sequences are SGHTA and FQGNSA. This CDR3 comprises 14 residues. V shed 6 bases, J shed 6 bases, and the junction held 5 bases outside the gene matches. CDR3 sequence reads: CASRGLASPGELFF. CDR3 nucleotide sequence: TGTGCCAGCAGGGGACTAGCTTCCCCCGGGGAGCTGTTTTTT.

CDR3 sequence: CASSPTPVGYYGYTF. Written as DNA, the CDR3 is TGTGCCAGCTCACCTACCCCGGTGGGTTACTATGGCTACACCTTC. The J gene is TRBJ1-2, the V gene TRBV18; D not resolved. V was shortened by 3 bases and J by 3 bases, with 14 bases between the two germline ends. Germline-derived CDR1 and CDR2 are KGHSH and LQKENI. The CDR3 totals 15 residues.

The CDR3 loop reads CASSDRRAGELFF. The CDR3 DNA sequence: TGTGCCAGCAGCGATCGAAGGGCCGGGGAACTGTTTTTT. V gene TRBV7-8 combines with J gene TRBJ1-4; D uncertain. The CDR3 length is 13 residues. V was pared by 5 bases and J by 12 bases, with 16 bases between. Germline V lookup: CDR1 SGHVS, CDR2 FQNEAQ.

The V and J genes are TRBV30 and TRBJ1-3; D is unclear. Germline V lookup: CDR1 GTSNPN, CDR2 SVGIG (reference sequence). CDR3 length equals 16 residues. Trimming cost V 0 bases and J 0 bases, with 12 bases left between them. The chain's CDR3 is CAWSVGGSTSGNTIYF. CDR3 bases: TGTGCCTGGAGTGTAGGTGGCAGCACCTCTGGAAACACCATATATTTT.

The chain is built from TRBV5-1 and TRBJ2-7; no definite D call. The CDR3 contains 13 residues. V was pared by 0 bases and J by 4 bases, with 8 bases between. Looked up from germline, CDR1 is SGHRS and CDR2 is YFSETQ. The CDR3 bases are TGCGCCAGCAGCTTGGACTGGCAATACGAGCAGTACTTC. Translated: CASSLDWQYEQYF.

Only a few counts were recorded for this clone. The rearrangement links TRBV18 to TRBJ2-7; the D is unclear. Germline V CDR1 and CDR2: KGHSH, LQKENI. This CDR3 spans 12 amino acids. Deletions cut 2 bases from V and 5 bases from J, with 7 bases between. CDR3 DNA sequence: TGTGCCAGCTCACCAACCGACGACGAGCAGTACTTC. Translated: CASSPTDDEQYF.

The V gene is TRBV18, the J gene TRBJ2-7; D not certain. This CDR3 contains 12 residues. Germline-derived CDR1 and CDR2 are KGHSH and LQKENI. Trimming removed 5 bases from V and 2 bases from J, with 7 bases in between. CDR3 in amino acids: CASSGSAYEQYF. The CDR3 DNA follows: TGTGCCAGCTCAGGATCGGCCTACGAGCAGTACTTC.

V and J are TRBV15 and TRBJ2-1, with TRBD1 as a possible D gene (5 bases). The V gene lost 8 bases and the J gene lost 0 bases, with 8 bases spanning the gap. The CDR3 is 13 amino acids. Germline CDR1 and CDR2: LNHNV and YYDKDF (reference sequence). The CDR3 region is CATRQSSYNEQFF. The CDR3 coding sequence is TGTGCCACCCGACAGAGCTCCTACAATGAGCAGTTCTTC.

This chain uses TRBV6-1 with TRBJ1-2; unclear D gene. V lost 2 bases and J lost 5, with 6 bases in between. The CDR3 is 12 residues long. CDR1 and CDR2 from the germline V gene are MNHNS and SASEGT. CDR3 protein: CASSERAYGYTF. In DNA form, the CDR3 reads TGTGCCAGCAGTGAAAGGGCATATGGCTACACCTTC.